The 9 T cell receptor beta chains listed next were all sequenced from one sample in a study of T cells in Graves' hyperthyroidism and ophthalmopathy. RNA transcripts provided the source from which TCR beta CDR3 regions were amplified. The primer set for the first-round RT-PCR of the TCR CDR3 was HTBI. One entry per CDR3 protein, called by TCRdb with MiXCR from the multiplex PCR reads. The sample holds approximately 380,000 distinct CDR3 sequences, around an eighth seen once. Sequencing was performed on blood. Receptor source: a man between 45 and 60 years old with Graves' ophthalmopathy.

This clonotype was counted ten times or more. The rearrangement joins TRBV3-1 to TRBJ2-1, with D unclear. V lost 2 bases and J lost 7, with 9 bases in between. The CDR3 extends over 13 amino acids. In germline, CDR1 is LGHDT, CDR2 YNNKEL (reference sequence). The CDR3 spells CASSQLSANEQFF. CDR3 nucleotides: TGTGCCAGCAGCCAACTATCCGCAAATGAGCAGTTCTTC.

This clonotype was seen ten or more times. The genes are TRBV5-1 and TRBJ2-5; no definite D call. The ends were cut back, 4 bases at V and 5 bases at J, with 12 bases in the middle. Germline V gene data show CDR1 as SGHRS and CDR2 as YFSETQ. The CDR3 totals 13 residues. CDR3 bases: TGCGCCAGCAGCCCTGACCTGGGCGAGACCCAGTACTTC. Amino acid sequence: CASSPDLGETQYF. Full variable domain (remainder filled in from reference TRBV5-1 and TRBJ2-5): KAGVTQTPRYLIKTRGQQVTLSCSPISGHRSVSWYQQTPGQGLQFLFEYFSETQRNKGNFPGRFSGRQFSNSRSEMNVSTLELGDSALYLCASSPDLGETQYFGPGTRLLVL.

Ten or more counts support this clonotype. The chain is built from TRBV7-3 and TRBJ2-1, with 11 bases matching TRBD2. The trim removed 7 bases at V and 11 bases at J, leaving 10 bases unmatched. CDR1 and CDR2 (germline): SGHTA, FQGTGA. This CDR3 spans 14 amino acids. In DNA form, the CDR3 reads TGTGCCAGCACCATTAGCGGGAGGGCCGCCCAGCAGTTCTTC. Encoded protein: CASTISGRAAQQFF.

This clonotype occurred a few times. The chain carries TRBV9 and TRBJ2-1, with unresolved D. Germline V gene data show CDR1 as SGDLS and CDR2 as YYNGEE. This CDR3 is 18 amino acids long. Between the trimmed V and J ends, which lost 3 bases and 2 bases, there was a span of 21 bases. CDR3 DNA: TGTGCCAGCAGCGACCACCGAACTAACAAGCGAACCTACAATGAGCAGTTCTTC. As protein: CASSDHRTNKRTYNEQFF.

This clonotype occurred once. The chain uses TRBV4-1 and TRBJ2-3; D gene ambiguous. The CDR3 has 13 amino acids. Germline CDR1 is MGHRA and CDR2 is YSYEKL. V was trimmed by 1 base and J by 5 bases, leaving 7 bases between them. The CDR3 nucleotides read TGCGCCAGCAGCCAAGTTTTAGGAGATACGCAGTATTTT. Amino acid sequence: CASSQVLGDTQYF.

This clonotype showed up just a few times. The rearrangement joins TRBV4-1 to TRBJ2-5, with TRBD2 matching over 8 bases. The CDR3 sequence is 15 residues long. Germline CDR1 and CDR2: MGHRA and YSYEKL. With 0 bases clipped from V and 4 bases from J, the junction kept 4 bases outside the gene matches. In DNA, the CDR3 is TGCGCCAGCAGCCAAGACGGACTAGCTGGAGAGACCCAGTACTTC. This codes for CASSQDGLAGETQYF.

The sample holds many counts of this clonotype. The CDR3 reads CASSLRTGRAFF. The CDR3 nucleotides read TGTGCCAGCAGCCTACGGACAGGGAGGGCTTTCTTT. V usage is TRBV5-6 and J usage is TRBJ1-1, with 8 bases fitting TRBD1. The CDR3 loop spans 12 amino acids. V gave up 4 bases and J gave up 11 bases; unmatched junction bases: 7. Germline-derived CDR1 and CDR2 are SGHDT and YYEEEE. Using reference TRBV5-6 and TRBJ1-1 for the parts outside the CDR3, the full variable domain is DAGVTQSPTHLIKTRGQQVTLRCSPKSGHDTVSWYQQALGQGPQFIFQYYEEEERQRGNFPDRFSGHQFPNYSSELNVNALLLGDSALYLCASSLRTGRAFFGQGTRLTVV.

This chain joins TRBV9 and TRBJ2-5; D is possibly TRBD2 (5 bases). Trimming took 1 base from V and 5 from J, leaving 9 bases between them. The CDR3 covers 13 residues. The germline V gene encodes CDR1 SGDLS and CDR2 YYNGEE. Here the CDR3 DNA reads TGTGCCAGCAGCGTAAATCCGGGGGAGACCCAGTACTTC. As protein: CASSVNPGETQYF.

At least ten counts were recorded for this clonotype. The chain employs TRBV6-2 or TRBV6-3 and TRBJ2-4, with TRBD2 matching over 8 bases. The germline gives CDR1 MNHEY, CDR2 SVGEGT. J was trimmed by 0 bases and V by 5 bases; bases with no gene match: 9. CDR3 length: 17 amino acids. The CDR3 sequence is CASSHARAGEAKNIQYF. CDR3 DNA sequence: TGTGCCAGCAGTCACGCCCGAGCGGGAGAAGCCAAAAACATTCAGTACTTC.